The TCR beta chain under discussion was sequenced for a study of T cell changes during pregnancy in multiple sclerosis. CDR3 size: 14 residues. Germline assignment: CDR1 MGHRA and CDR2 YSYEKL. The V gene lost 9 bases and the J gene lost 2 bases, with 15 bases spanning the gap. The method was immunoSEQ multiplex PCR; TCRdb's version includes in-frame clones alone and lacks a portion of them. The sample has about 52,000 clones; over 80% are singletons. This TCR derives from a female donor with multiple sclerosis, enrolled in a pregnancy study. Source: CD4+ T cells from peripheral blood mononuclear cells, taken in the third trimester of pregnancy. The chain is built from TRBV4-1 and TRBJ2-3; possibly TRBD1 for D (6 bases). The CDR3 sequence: CASWRQVYTDTQYF. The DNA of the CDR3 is TGCGCCAGTTGGAGACAGGTCTACACAGATACGCAGTATTTT.